This TCR beta chain originates from a study of tumor and adjacent non-tumor tissue in lung cancer. A modified ARM-PCR protocol with three rounds of nested PCR amplified TCRbeta. TCRdb re-called the multiplex PCR reads through MiXCR, storing one row per CDR3 protein. This sample has 80,000 to 130,000 distinct CDR3 sequences; more than 55% occur once, and the top ten carry roughly a fifth. No cell sorting was done before RNA was extracted from the tissue. This non-tumor lung sample came from over 3 cm beyond the tumor edge. The germline gives CDR1 SGHDT, CDR2 YYEEEE. There are 16 residues in the CDR3. This clonotype was seen only once. One junction end disagrees with the germline gene, perhaps due to a read error.

Sequences were obtained from distant non-tumor lung tissue. The TCR was taken from a man aged 25-40 years with non-small cell lung cancer. This sequence joins TRBV5-6 and TRBJ2-5, with TRBD2 as a possible D gene (5 bases). Written as DNA, the CDR3 is TGTGCCAGCATCTTTGGAGTCGTAACGAGGGTGGAGACCCAGTATTTC. The encoded protein is CASIFGVVTRVETQYF.